The TCR beta chain under discussion was sequenced for a study of shared clonotypes between healthy human individuals. Germline CDR1 MNHNS, CDR2 SASEGT. This CDR3 has 15 residues. V dropped 2 bases and J dropped 4; count of bases not matched to a gene: 4. Source study methods: Junction-only sequences without quality scores were provided by ImmunoSEQ, so filtering was different. This table comes from immunoSEQ multiplex PCR, and its TCRdb copy is limited to in-frame clones, with some not included. The V and J calls and clone size come from that table; D and trimming were worked out from the DNA. Of about 2.5 million clones in the sample, around 90% are singletons; the top ten hold approximately 0.39%.

The sample consisted of naive CD4+ T cells from PBMCs. As to subset: CD45RA+ positively selected. This clonotype was obtained from a man between 18 and 35 years old in good health. Some clones in this sample may be carry-over from other donors' samples. The chain is built from TRBV6-1 and TRBJ2-7; 11 bases match TRBD2. Here the CDR3 DNA reads TGTGCCAGCAGTGAAAATACTAGCGGGAGTTACGAGCAGTACTTC. As protein: CASSENTSGSYEQYF.